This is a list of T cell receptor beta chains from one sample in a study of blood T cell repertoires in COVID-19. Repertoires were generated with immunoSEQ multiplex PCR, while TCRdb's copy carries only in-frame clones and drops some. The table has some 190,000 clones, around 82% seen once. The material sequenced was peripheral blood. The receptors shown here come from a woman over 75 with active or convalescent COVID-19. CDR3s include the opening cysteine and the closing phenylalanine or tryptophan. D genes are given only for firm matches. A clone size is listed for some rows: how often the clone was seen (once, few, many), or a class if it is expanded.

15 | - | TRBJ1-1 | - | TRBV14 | CASSQDLPGNTEAFF | TGTGCCAGCAGCCAAGATCTGCCGGGGAACACTGAAGCTTTCTTT
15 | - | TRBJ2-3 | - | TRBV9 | CASSVVGDGTDTQYF | TGTGCCAGCAGCGTAGTTGGAGACGGCACAGATACGCAGTATTTT
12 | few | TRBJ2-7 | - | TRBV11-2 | CASSLVREEQYF | TGTGCCAGCAGCTTGGTCCGGGAGGAGCAGTACTTC
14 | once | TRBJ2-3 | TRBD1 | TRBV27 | CASSLGQGTDTQYF | TGTGCCAGCAGTTTGGGACAGGGGACAGATACGCAGTATTTT
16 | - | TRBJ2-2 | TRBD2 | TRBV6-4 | CASSDRGLEGTGELFF | TGTGCCAGCAGTGACCGAGGACTAGAAGGGACCGGGGAGCTGTTTTTT
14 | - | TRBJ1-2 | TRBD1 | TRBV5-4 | CASSFSGTGDGYTF | TGTGCCAGCAGCTTCTCCGGGACAGGGGATGGCTACACCTTC
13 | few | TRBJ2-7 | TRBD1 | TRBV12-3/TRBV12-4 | CASSQTGSGEQYF | TGTGCCAGCAGTCAGACAGGGTCCGGCGAGCAGTACTTC
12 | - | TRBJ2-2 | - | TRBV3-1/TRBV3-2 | CASTLSTGELFF | TGTGCCAGCACCCTATCCACCGGGGAGCTGTTTTTT
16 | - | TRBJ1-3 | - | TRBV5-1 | CASSPQGGGSGNTIYF | TGCGCCAGCAGCCCGCAGGGAGGGGGCTCTGGAAACACCATATATTTT
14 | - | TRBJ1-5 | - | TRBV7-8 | CASSSRGRNQPQHF | TGTGCCAGCAGCTCAAGGGGTCGGAATCAGCCCCAGCATTTT
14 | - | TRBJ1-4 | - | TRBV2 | CASSEALRGEKLFF | TGTGCCAGCAGTGAAGCGCTTCGGGGTGAAAAACTGTTTTTT
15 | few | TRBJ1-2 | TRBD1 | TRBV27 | CASSRGTGTNYGYTF | TGTGCCAGCAGCCGCGGGACAGGAACTAACTATGGCTACACCTTC
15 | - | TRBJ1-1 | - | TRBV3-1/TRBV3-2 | CASSEYGTQNTEAFF | TGTGCCAGCAGCGAATATGGGACACAGAACACTGAAGCTTTCTTT
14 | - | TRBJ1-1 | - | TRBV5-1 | CASSLTTDRTEAFF | TGCGCCAGCAGCTTAACGACAGATCGAACTGAAGCTTTCTTT
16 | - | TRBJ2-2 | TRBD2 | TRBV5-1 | CASSLGSGMNTGELFF | TGCGCCAGCAGCTTGGGCAGCGGGATGAACACCGGGGAGCTGTTTTTT
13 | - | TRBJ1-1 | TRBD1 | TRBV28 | CASRPRQGGEAFF | TGTGCCAGCAGGCCACGACAGGGGGGTGAAGCTTTCTTT
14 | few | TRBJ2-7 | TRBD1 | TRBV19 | CASSIGQGAYEQYF | TGTGCCAGTAGTATAGGTCAGGGGGCCTACGAGCAGTACTTC
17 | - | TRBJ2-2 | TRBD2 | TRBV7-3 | CASSLYSSGRNTGELFF | TGTGCCAGCAGCTTATATTCTAGCGGGAGAAACACCGGGGAGCTGTTTTTT
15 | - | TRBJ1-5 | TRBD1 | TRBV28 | CASSLGTGEYQPQHF | TGTGCCAGCAGTTTAGGGACAGGGGAGTATCAGCCCCAGCATTTT
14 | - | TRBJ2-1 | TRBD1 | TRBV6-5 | CASSMDRGRNEQFF | TGTGCCAGCAGTATGGACAGGGGGCGCAATGAGCAGTTCTTC
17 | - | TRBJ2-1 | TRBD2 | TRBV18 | CASSPPSGGGAINEQFF | TGTGCCAGCTCACCCCCTTCGGGCGGGGGGGCAATCAATGAGCAGTTCTTC
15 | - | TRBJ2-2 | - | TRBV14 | CASSQVVAGTGELFF | TGTGCCAGCAGCCAAGTGGTTGCGGGGACCGGGGAGCTGTTTTTT
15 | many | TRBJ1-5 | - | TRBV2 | CASSTTGQRGQPQHF | TGTGCCAGCAGTACAACAGGACAGAGGGGCCAGCCCCAGCATTTT
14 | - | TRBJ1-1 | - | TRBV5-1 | CASSPRIANTEAFF | TGCGCCAGCAGCCCGCGGATAGCGAACACTGAAGCTTTCTTT
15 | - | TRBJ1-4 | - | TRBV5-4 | CASSWGGATNEKLFF | TGTGCCAGCAGCTGGGGGGGAGCAACTAATGAAAAACTGTTTTTT
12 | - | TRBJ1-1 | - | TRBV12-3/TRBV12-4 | CASSFWGQEAFF | TGTGCCAGCAGTTTTTGGGGGCAGGAAGCTTTCTTT
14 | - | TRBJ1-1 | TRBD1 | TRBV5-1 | CASSPGQVNTEAFF | TGCGCCAGCAGCCCGGGACAGGTGAACACTGAAGCTTTCTTT
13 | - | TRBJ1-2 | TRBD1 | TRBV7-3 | CASSSGQGYGYTF | TGTGCCAGCAGCTCGGGACAGGGGTATGGCTACACCTTC
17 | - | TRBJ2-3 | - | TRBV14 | CASSQVRGGLGTDTQYF | TGTGCCAGCAGCCAAGTGCGTGGGGGACTCGGCACAGATACGCAGTATTTT
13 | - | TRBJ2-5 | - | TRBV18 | CASSLGLQETQYF | TGTGCCAGCTCCCTAGGCCTCCAAGAGACCCAGTACTTC
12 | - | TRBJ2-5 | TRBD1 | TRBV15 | CATSRGQGAQYF | TGTGCCACCAGCAGAGGGCAGGGGGCCCAGTACTTC
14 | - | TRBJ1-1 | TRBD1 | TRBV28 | CAVTGAGWTTEAFF | TGTGCCGTAACAGGGGCGGGATGGACCACTGAAGCTTTCTTT
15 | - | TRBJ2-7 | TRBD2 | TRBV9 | CASSTLAGGPSEQYF | TGTGCCAGCAGCACCCTAGCGGGAGGGCCCTCCGAGCAGTACTTC
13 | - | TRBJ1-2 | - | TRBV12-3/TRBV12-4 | CASTWTGQGGYTF | TGTGCCAGCACCTGGACGGGCCAGGGTGGCTACACCTTC
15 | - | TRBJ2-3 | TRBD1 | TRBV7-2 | CASGDRVLNTDTQYF | TGTGCCAGCGGTGACAGGGTCCTTAACACAGATACGCAGTATTTT
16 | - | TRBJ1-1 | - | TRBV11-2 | CASSPRSGVSNTEAFF | TGTGCCAGCAGCCCACGCTCAGGGGTATCGAACACTGAAGCTTTCTTT
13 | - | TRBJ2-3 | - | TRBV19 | CASSNNRLDTQYF | TGTGCCAGTAGTAACAACAGGTTGGATACGCAGTATTTT
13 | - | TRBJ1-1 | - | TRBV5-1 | CASSLVSNTEAFF | TGCGCCAGCAGCTTGGTGTCTAACACTGAAGCTTTCTTT
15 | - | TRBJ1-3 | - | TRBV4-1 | CASSQVVSSGNTIYF | TGCGCCAGCAGCCAAGTAGTCTCCTCTGGAAACACCATATATTTT
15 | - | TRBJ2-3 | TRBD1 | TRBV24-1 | CATSDLYRGFDTQYF | TGTGCCACCAGTGATTTGTACAGGGGGTTTGATACGCAGTATTTT
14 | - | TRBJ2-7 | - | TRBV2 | CASSSSGVVGEQYF | TGTGCCAGCAGCTCATCGGGGGTAGTGGGCGAGCAGTACTTC